This TCR beta chain was identified during a study of T-cell reconstitution after alpha-beta-depleted transplantation in children. Study-wide results and limits: In some patients, recipient T cells and intrathymic progenitors surviving conditioning explained high day-60 diversity. One year post-transplant, T-cell counts and diversity were largely derived from T cells produced anew. Approximately two months post-transplant, alpha-beta T cells reportedly originated from several hundred expanded graft clones.

Germline V lookup: CDR1 MNHEY, CDR2 SVGAGI. This CDR3 is built from 14 residues. V was clipped by 0 bases and J by 5 bases, with 5 bases between them. Unique molecular identifiers tagged the TCRbeta library. TCRdb reprocessed the PCR reads via MiXCR and lists one record per CDR3 protein. This table has approximately 110,000 distinct CDR3 sequences, 20% to 25% appearing once. Worth noting for this clonotype: Its antigen remains unidentified. Given the absence of the conserved phenylalanine or tryptophan at the CDR3 end, a read error is likely.

The chain carries TRBV6-5 and TRBJ2-6; D is undetermined. The source was PBMCs, mostly from graft donor cells, collected 180 days after TCRalphabeta/CD19-depleted stem cell transplant. The origin of this receptor is a male patient aged 2-10 years who had a stem cell transplant for chronic granulomatous disease, so the T cells may come from the graft donor. DNA for the CDR3: TGTGCCAGCAGTTACTCGGGCAGGGCCAACGTCCTGACTTTG. The encoded protein is CASSYSGRANVLTL.